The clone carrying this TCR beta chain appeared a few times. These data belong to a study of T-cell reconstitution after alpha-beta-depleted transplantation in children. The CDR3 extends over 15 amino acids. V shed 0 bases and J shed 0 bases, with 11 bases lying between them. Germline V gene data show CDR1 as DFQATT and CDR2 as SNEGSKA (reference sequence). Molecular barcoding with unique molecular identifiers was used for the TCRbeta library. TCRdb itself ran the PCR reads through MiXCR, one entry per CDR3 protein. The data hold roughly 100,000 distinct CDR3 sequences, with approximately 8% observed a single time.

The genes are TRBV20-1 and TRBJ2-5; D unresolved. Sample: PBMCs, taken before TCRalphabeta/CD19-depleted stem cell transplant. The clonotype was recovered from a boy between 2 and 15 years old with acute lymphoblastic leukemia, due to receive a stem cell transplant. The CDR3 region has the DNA TGCAGTGCTAGAGATGGGCGGACGTACCAAGAGACCCAGTACTTC. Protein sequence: CSARDGRTYQETQYF.